This T cell receptor (beta chain) comes out of a study of T cell responses to AZD1222 COVID-19 vaccine (dated by TCRdb to the early 2020s). About the investigation overall: Because spike-specific TCR depth and breadth did not differ between the two schedules, AZD1222 recipients who got a second dose at roughly 4 weeks were pooled with those who got a second dose at roughly 12 weeks. A total of around 240 trial participants underwent TCR sequencing, of whom about 200 had received two doses of AZD1222 and 26 had received two doses of the MenACWY control vaccine. Trial participants were enrolled by age into 18-55, 56-69 and 70-plus year subgroups, with approximately 150, 28 and 58 TCR-sequenced participants respectively. Paper-wide results and their limitations: Only five to seven AZD1222 recipients were SARS-CoV-2 seropositive at baseline, limiting conclusions about previously exposed vaccinees. Participants were mostly white British and included more females than males, and it was suggested by the authors that clonal diversity may have been underestimated. The 56-69-year group was small, and its depth increase did not reach significance, likely because of low power. The whole spike protein was spanned by vaccine-associated CD4 TCRs, and dominant responses were seen in regions 160-218 and 743-854. After two AZD1222 doses, spike-specific TCR breadth and depth were significantly higher than at day 0 and than in MenACWY recipients. No day 14 peak-response samples were available, so repertoires were characterized only after the peak T cell response. Nearly half of unique spike-specific TCRs reportedly recognized epitopes outside regions mutated in the B.1.351 and B.1.1.7 variants.

The junction carries 18 bases between V and J, which are trimmed by 10 bases and 5 bases respectively. The CDR3 goes from the cysteine to the phenylalanine over 14 residues. Only the CDR3 DNA stays, 42 bases, in frame from base 1. As encoded in the germline V gene, CDR1 is SGDLS while CDR2 is YYNGEE. The CDR3 regions of human TCRbeta chains were analyzed by immunosequencing. As for the authors' bioinformatics: Repertoire TCRs were matched against a reference library of SARS-CoV-2-specific TCRs generated with the MIRA antigen-specificity platform. Breadth was defined as the fraction of unique TCRs that were SARS-CoV-2-associated. Depth was defined as the fraction of total T cells that were SARS-CoV-2-associated. Using the MIRA data, every spike-specific TCR was mapped to the spike region that the TCR reacted to and assigned to either a CD4 or a CD8 class. Log10-transformed breadth and depth values were compared by one-way ANOVA with Sidak's multiple comparisons tests. TCRdb mirrors the immuneACCESS table, restricted to in-frame sequences. Some clones are absent from its copies; in checked studies, under half trace to an unresolved V gene, and the reason for the others is unknown. V and J calls and clone size are those listed in that table; D and trimming were worked out from the DNA. The sample table lists roughly 82,000 clones, about 88% of them with a count of one. The ten largest clones take up 13% of the sample.

This clone was seen just once. Its antigen remains unidentified. No base qualities exist here, and no much larger clone lies one base off it. The sample's time point label, in plain terms: baseline before first vaccination. Samples from vaccinated people were obtained from the UK trials COV001 and COV002, which included a single-blind randomized controlled phase 2/3 trial of AZD1222 (ChAdOx1 nCoV-19) in healthy adults. For TCRbeta chain sequencing, PBMC samples were collected from trial participants at day 0 and at day 28 after the second dose. The material sequenced was peripheral blood, taken on day 0 of AZD1222 vaccination. The clonotype was recovered from an adult in good health. This receptor chain uses TRBV9 and TRBJ1-4; TRBD1 could be the D gene, as 5 bases match. CDR3 loop: CARPSTGANEKLFF. The DNA reads TGTGCCCGCCCCTCAACTGGGGCGAATGAAAAACTGTTTTTT.